A single sample is the source of the 18 T cell receptor beta chains below, sequenced in a study of blood T cell repertoires in COVID-19. Method: immunoSEQ multiplex PCR; TCRdb's copy keeps in-frame clones and lacks some. The sample holds about 140,000 clones, approximately 84% seen once. Specimen: peripheral blood. All receptors come from a woman aged 80 or over in a cohort sampled during active or convalescent COVID-19.

This chain links TRBV4-2 with TRBJ1-4; a weak D match, TRBD1 (5 bases). The CDR3 covers 15 residues. V lost 0 bases and J lost 5, with 10 bases in between. Germline V gene data show CDR1 as LGHNA and CDR2 as YNFKEQ. The CDR3 region is CASSQEARANEKLFF. The CDR3 bases are TGTGCCAGCAGCCAAGAAGCCAGGGCCAATGAAAAACTGTTTTTT.

This chain links TRBV9 with TRBJ1-3, with 7 bases aligning to TRBD1. V was pared by 3 bases and J by 9 bases, with 12 bases of the junction left unmatched. The CDR3 totals 15 residues. Germline V lookup: CDR1 SGDLS, CDR2 YYNGEE. The CDR3, as DNA: TGTGCCAGCAGCGCTACGACAGGGTTGGGAGGCACCATATATTTT. Protein product: CASSATTGLGGTIYF.

The chain has TRBV15 and TRBJ1-5; D is unresolved. The CDR3 runs to 15 residues. V was shortened by 4 bases and J by 6 bases, with 16 bases between the two germline ends. Per the germline V gene, CDR1 is LNHNV and CDR2 is YYDKDF (reference sequence). The CDR3 coding sequence is TGTGCCACCAGCATCCGACTTGCGGTAGGTCAGCCCCAGCATTTT. Protein sequence: CATSIRLAVGQPQHF.

The sample holds a few counts of this clone. The CDR3: CASSGDRGSAFF. CDR3 sequence (DNA): TGTGCCAGCAGCGGGGACAGGGGTAGTGCTTTCTTT. The gene calls are TRBV9 and TRBJ1-1; TRBD1 agrees at 10 bases. The CDR3 loop spans 12 amino acids. Per the germline V gene, CDR1 is SGDLS and CDR2 is YYNGEE. Trimming at V came to 3 bases and at J to 11 bases, leaving 4 bases not matched to a gene.

The CDR3 sequence is CASSHRDRNYGYTF. The CDR3 DNA reads TGCGCCAGCAGCCACCGGGACAGGAACTATGGCTACACCTTC. This sequence joins TRBV4-1 and TRBJ1-2, with TRBD1 matching 8 bases. J lost 2 bases, V lost 3 bases, and 2 bases had no gene match. The germline V gene has CDR1 MGHRA and CDR2 YSYEKL. The CDR3 is 14 amino acids.

This clone has only one observation. V gene TRBV4-2 combines with J gene TRBJ2-3, with a weak D call TRBD2 (5 bases). Germline assignment: CDR1 LGHNA and CDR2 YNFKEQ. The CDR3 has 14 residues. Trimming took 2 bases from V and 1 from J, leaving 7 bases between them. The CDR3 protein is CASSQRTGTDTQYF. The CDR3 DNA reads TGTGCCAGCAGCCAAAGGACTGGCACAGATACGCAGTATTTT.

The chain is built from TRBV6-2 or TRBV6-3 and TRBJ1-1; D is undetermined. Germline CDR1 reads MNHEY; CDR2 reads SVGEGT. CDR3 length: 13 amino acids. The germline V and J ends were trimmed by 6 bases and 0 bases, with 8 bases remaining between them. CDR3 residues: CASSHIMNTEAFF. DNA of the CDR3: TGTGCCAGCAGCCATATAATGAACACTGAAGCTTTCTTT.

This sequence joins TRBV29-1 and TRBJ1-1; the D is unclear. Germline assignment: CDR1 SQVTM and CDR2 ANQGSEA. V lost 6 bases and J 0 bases, leaving 11 bases between the germline ends. The CDR3 is made up of 13 amino acids. The CDR3 nucleotides are TGCAGCGTCGTGGACGGGATGAACACTGAAGCTTTCTTT. This sequence encodes CSVVDGMNTEAFF. Complete variable domain (other parts from reference TRBV29-1 and TRBJ1-1): SAVISQKPSRDICQRGTSLTIQCQVDSQVTMMFWYRQQPGQSLTLIATANQGSEATYESGFVIDKFPISRPNLTFSTLTVSNMSPEDSSIYLCSVVDGMNTEAFFGQGTRLTVV.

CDR3 region: CATSRDSRQPQHF. The CDR3 coding sequence is TGTGCCACCAGCAGAGATTCGCGCCAGCCCCAGCATTTT. V and J are TRBV15 and TRBJ1-5; D remains ambiguous. The V gene's germline CDR1 is LNHNV and CDR2 YYDKDF (reference sequence). V gave up 0 bases and J gave up 7 bases, with 7 bases separating them. The CDR3 has 13 amino acids.

This clone was detected a few times. This chain connects TRBV5-4 to TRBJ2-5; 7 bases fit TRBD2. CDR3 length: 15 residues. Per germline, CDR1 SGHNT and CDR2 YYREEE (reference sequence). V lost 3 bases and J lost 5; bases outside the gene matches: 10. The CDR3 sequence is CASSSPFGGKETQYF. In DNA, the CDR3 is TGTGCCAGCAGCTCTCCATTCGGGGGGAAGGAGACCCAGTACTTC. The whole variable domain, remainder taken from reference TRBV5-4 and TRBJ2-5, is ETGVTQSPTHLIKTRGQQVTLRCSSQSGHNTVSWYQQALGQGPQFIFQYYREEENGRGNFPPRFSGLQFPNYSSELNVNALELDDSALYLCASSSPFGGKETQYFGPGTRLLVL.

The V gene is TRBV11-2, the J gene TRBJ2-1; TRBD2 agrees at 10 bases. The CDR3 sequence is 14 residues long. Germline V gene lookup returns CDR1 SGHAT and CDR2 FQNNGV. After removal of 5 bases from V and 6 bases from J, the junction contained 4 bases not matched to a gene. The CDR3 protein is CASSLRLAGNEQFF. As DNA, the CDR3 is TGTGCCAGCAGCCTACGACTAGCGGGCAATGAGCAGTTCTTC.

The rearrangement links TRBV27 to TRBJ1-6, with D perhaps matching TRBD1 (5 bases). The CDR3 has 16 residues. Per the germline V gene, CDR1 is MNHEY and CDR2 is SMNVEV (reference sequence). Trimming shortened V by 5 bases and J by 4 bases, and 15 bases separated the two germline ends. The CDR3 is CASSRTRGGYNSPLHF. In DNA form, the CDR3 reads TGTGCCAGCAGTCGAACAAGGGGAGGATATAATTCACCCCTCCACTTT.

The chain recombines TRBV5-1 with TRBJ2-2; D might be TRBD2 (6 bases). This CDR3 has 15 amino acids. Trimming removed 5 bases at V and 2 bases at J, with 13 bases between. Germline V CDR1 and CDR2: SGHRS, YFSETQ. The CDR3 spells CASRIGGSNTGELFF. CDR3 nucleotide sequence: TGCGCCAGCAGAATCGGAGGGAGCAACACCGGGGAGCTGTTTTTT.

This clone was seen more than once but under ten times. The V gene is TRBV7-7, the J gene TRBJ2-2; D is ambiguous. Germline V gives CDR1 SSHAT, CDR2 FNYEAQ (reference sequence). The CDR3 is 13 residues long. The germline V and J ends were trimmed by 4 bases and 1 base, with 4 bases remaining between them. The CDR3 bases are TGTGCCAGCAGCTCAATGAACACCGGGGAGCTGTTTTTT. This codes for CASSSMNTGELFF.

The chain uses TRBV5-1 and TRBJ1-1; D might be TRBD1 (6 bases). The germline V and J ends were trimmed by 2 bases and 4 bases, with 15 bases remaining between them. The CDR3 loop spans 15 amino acids. Germline CDR1 is SGHRS and CDR2 is YFSETQ. The CDR3 loop reads CASSFWTDAVTEAFF. The CDR3 nucleotides read TGCGCCAGCAGCTTCTGGACAGACGCGGTCACTGAAGCTTTCTTT.

The chain recombines TRBV3-1 (or the pseudogene TRBV3-2) with TRBJ2-3, with D tentatively TRBD1 (8 bases). The CDR3 extends over 13 amino acids. Germline V gene lookup returns CDR1 LGHDT and CDR2 YNNKEL (reference sequence). Trimming stripped 10 bases from V and 6 bases from J, with 17 bases between. The CDR3 bases are TGTGCCACGGCGGGGGACAGGTATGATACGCAGTATTTT. This translates into CATAGDRYDTQYF.

This clone is a singleton in its sample. The chain links TRBV11-2 to TRBJ1-4; D might be TRBD1 (6 bases). Germline V gene data show CDR1 as SGHAT and CDR2 as FQNNGV. The CDR3 totals 15 residues. V gave up 0 bases and J gave up 7 bases, with 12 bases separating them. The CDR3 bases are TGTGCCAGCAGCTTAGAGCAGGGGTTCGGTGAAAAACTGTTTTTT. Translation: CASSLEQGFGEKLFF.

The gene calls are TRBV7-3 and TRBJ2-1, with D perhaps matching TRBD2 (7 bases). The CDR3 consists of 16 residues. V was cut by 5 bases and J by 4 bases, with 18 bases left in between. Germline lookup yields CDR1 SGHTA and CDR2 FQGTGA. The CDR3 DNA sequence: TGTGCCAGCAGCCCAGCGCGGGGGCCGGGTTACAATGAGCAGTTCTTC. It translates to CASSPARGPGYNEQFF.